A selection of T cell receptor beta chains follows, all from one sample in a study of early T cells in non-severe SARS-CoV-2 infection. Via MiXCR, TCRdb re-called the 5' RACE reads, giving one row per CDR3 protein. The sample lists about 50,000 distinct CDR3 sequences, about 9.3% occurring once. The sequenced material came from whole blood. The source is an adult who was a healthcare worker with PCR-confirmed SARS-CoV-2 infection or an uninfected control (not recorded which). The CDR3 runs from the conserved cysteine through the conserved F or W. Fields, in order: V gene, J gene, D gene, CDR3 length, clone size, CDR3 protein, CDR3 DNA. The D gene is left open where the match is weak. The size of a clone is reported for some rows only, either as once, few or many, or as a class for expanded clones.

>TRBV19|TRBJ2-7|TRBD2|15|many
CASTLGTSGTYEQYF
TGTGCCAGTACTCTCGGGACTAGCGGAACCTACGAGCAGTACTTC
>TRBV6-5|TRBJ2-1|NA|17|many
CASSYSQGLSSYNEQFF
TGTGCCAGCAGTTACTCACAGGGTCTAAGCTCCTACAATGAGCAGTTCTTC
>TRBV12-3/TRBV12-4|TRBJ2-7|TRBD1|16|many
CASSHTGTGSTYEQYF
TGTGCCAGCAGTCACACCGGGACAGGGTCGACCTACGAGCAGTACTTC
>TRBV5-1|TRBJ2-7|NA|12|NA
CASRDGSYEQYF
TGCGCCAGCAGGGACGGTTCCTACGAGCAGTACTTC
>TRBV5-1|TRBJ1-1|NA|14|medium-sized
CASSLEGPDTEAFF
TGCGCCAGCAGCTTGGAGGGGCCGGACACTGAAGCTTTCTTT
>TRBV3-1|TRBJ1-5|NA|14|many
CASSPGTANQPQHF
TGTGCCAGCAGCCCAGGGACCGCTAATCAGCCCCAGCATTTT
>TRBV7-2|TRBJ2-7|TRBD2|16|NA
CAISLAGAGSFYEQYF
TGTGCCATCAGCTTAGCGGGGGCGGGATCTTTCTACGAGCAGTACTTC
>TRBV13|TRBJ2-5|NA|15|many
CASSRTVGFQETQYF
TGTGCCAGCAGCCGGACTGTGGGTTTCCAAGAGACCCAGTACTTC
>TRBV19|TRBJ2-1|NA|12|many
CASSAAAGPQFF
TGTGCCAGTAGTGCCGCAGCGGGCCCTCAGTTCTTC
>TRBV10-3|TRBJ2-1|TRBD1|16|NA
CAISEGPGQGENEQFF
TGTGCCATCAGTGAGGGGCCAGGACAGGGAGAAAATGAGCAGTTCTTC
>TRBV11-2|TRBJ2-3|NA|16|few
CASSLKAPSYTDTQYF
TGTGCCAGCAGCTTAAAGGCCCCGAGCTACACAGATACGCAGTATTTT
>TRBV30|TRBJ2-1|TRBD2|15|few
CAWSDSGISYNEQFF
TGTGCCTGGAGTGACAGCGGGATCTCCTACAATGAGCAGTTCTTC
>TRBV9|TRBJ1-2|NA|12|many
CASSGQFNGYTF
TGTGCCAGCAGCGGACAGTTTAATGGCTACACCTTC
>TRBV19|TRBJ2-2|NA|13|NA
CASSSRGAGELFF
TGTGCCAGTAGCTCTCGGGGAGCCGGGGAGCTGTTTTTT
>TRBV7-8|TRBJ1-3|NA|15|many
CASSKERTSGNTIYF
TGTGCCAGCAGCAAGGAGAGGACTTCCGGAAACACCATATATTTT
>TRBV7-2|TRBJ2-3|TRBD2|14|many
CASSPSGSTDTQYF
TGTGCCAGCAGCCCTAGCGGGAGCACAGATACGCAGTATTTT
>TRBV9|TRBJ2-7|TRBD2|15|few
CASSAIPGLEAEQYF
TGTGCCAGCAGCGCGATACCGGGACTAGAAGCCGAGCAGTACTTC
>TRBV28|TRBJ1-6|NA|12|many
CASSPAGPTLHF
TGTGCCAGCAGTCCTGCCGGGCCTACCCTCCACTTT
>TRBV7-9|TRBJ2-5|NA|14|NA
CASSLISNQETQYF
TGTGCCAGCAGCTTAATTTCTAATCAAGAGACCCAGTACTTC
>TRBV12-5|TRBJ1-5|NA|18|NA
CASGWVPRRDEGNQPQHF
TGTGCTAGTGGTTGGGTACCCCGGAGGGATGAAGGCAATCAGCCCCAGCATTTT